The sequence of this TCR beta chain was determined in a study of blood T cell dynamics during melanoma immunotherapy. As for the study in general: Standard first-line treatment here was pembrolizumab or nivolumab plus ipilimumab in metastatic melanoma.

Indicated time point: week 3, after first cycle of checkpoint inhibitor. Prior systemic cancer therapy, immunosuppressant use and other active malignancies excluded patients. The table came from immunoSEQ multiplex PCR; TCRdb's copy has only in-frame clones and leaves some out. Here the sample spans 4,000 to 4,500 clones, 70% to 90% being singletons. CDR1 is SNHLY, CDR2 FYNNEI, per germline. CDR3 length: 13 residues. The V end was cut by 4 bases, the J end by 3 bases, with 7 bases between. The chain recombines TRBV2 with TRBJ1-5; no clear D. The sample was blood, taken from a patient treated with checkpoint blockade. The receptor's source is a human donor with melanoma. CDR3 region: CASSVQDNQPQHF. CDR3 in DNA: TGTGCCAGCAGTGTACAAGACAATCAGCCCCAGCATTTT.